This note documents a single TCR beta chain sequence. The entry originates in a study of blood T cell repertoires in COVID-19. Study-level background: The study drew acute and convalescent COVID-19 samples from the United States, Italy and Spain. In each case, the material was cDNA or gDNA derived from T cells, B-cell-depleted T cells, or PBMCs.

Per the authors' pipeline: Estimation of nucleated cell counts was performed using reference gene primer amplification. Clones were sequenced by immunoSEQ multiplex PCR, and TCRdb holds only the in-frame ones, with some missing. V, J and clone size are taken as reported in that table, and D and trimming were inferred from the DNA itself. The sample yields about 55,000 clones, 65% to 90% seen once. Material for sequencing was peripheral blood. The sequence came from a human donor in a cohort sampled during active COVID-19.

The CDR3: CASTWTGKETQYF. CDR3 in DNA: TGTGCCAGCACCTGGACAGGGAAAGAGACCCAGTACTTC. This chain links TRBV21-1 with TRBJ2-5; TRBD1, the D gene given by the table, was not confirmed from the DNA. TRBV21-1 is annotated as a pseudogene. The CDR3 covers 13 residues.